This T cell receptor (beta chain) was captured by sequencing in a study of T cell responses to AZD1222 COVID-19 vaccine. This clone was picked up a small number of times. V dropped 6 bases and J dropped 16 bases, with 19 bases sitting between them. The CDR3 covers 12 residues. Sequencing was performed with immunoSEQ multiplex PCR; in TCRdb, only in-frame clones are kept and a portion is missing. Among tens of thousands of clones listed, 90% were seen once. The sequenced sample was peripheral blood, obtained 28 days after the second AZD1222 dose. V and J are TRBV12-3 or TRBV12-4 and TRBJ1-3; D call uncertain. This TCR was recovered from an adult who received the AZD1222 COVID-19 vaccine. The CDR3 spells CASSLHVGSTYF. As DNA, the CDR3 is TGTGCCAGCAGCCTACATGTAGGGTCGACGTATTTT.